The next 27 T cell receptor beta chains were all read from a single sample in a study of blood T cells in healthy people across ages. A sample-barcoded 5' primer and a J-beta primer mix were used in a second PCR of roughly 6 to 11 cycles. TCRdb reprocessed the 5' RACE reads via MiXCR and lists one record per CDR3 protein. The sample lists 700,000 to 950,000 distinct CDR3 sequences; roughly 41% were seen once. Sequences were obtained from blood. All receptors come from a woman aged 55-75 years in good health.

This clonotype was seen only a few times. Written as DNA, the CDR3 is TGTGCCAGCAGAACAGGGAAGAACACTGAAGCTTTCTTT. Amino acids: CASRTGKNTEAFF. This chain links TRBV3-1 with TRBJ1-1; D may be TRBD1 (6 bases). This CDR3 is built from 13 residues. Germline CDR1 is LGHDT and CDR2 is YNNKEL (reference sequence). V was shortened by 6 bases and J by 1 base, with 9 bases between the two germline ends.

The sample holds a few counts of this clonotype. The chain is built from TRBV10-3 and TRBJ1-5, with D possibly TRBD1 on 5 matching bases. Deletions cut 6 bases from V and 3 bases from J, with 15 bases between. CDR1 ENHRY and CDR2 SYGVKD come from the germline V gene. The CDR3 spans 15 residues. CDR3 protein: CAISPLQGNNQPQHF. The DNA of the CDR3 is TGTGCCATCAGCCCCCTCCAGGGAAACAATCAGCCCCAGCATTTT.

The rearrangement joins TRBV3-1 to TRBJ1-1, with a tentative D call TRBD1 (6 bases). Germline V gene lookup returns CDR1 LGHDT and CDR2 YNNKEL (reference sequence). V shed 5 bases and J shed 0 bases, with 10 bases lying between them. The CDR3 totals 14 residues. CDR3: CASSGQSLNTEAFF. In nucleotides, the CDR3 is TGTGCCAGCAGCGGACAGAGCTTGAACACTGAAGCTTTCTTT.

This clonotype has at least ten counts. The chain links TRBV11-1 to TRBJ2-7; no clear D gene. The CDR3 spans 14 residues. Germline CDR1 SGHAT, CDR2 FQDESV (reference sequence). V lost 5 bases to trimming and J lost 4 bases, with 15 bases between them. DNA of the CDR3: TGTGCCAGCAGCGTGACGGATTTCTATTACGAGCAGTACTTC. This gives the protein CASSVTDFYYEQYF.

This clonotype was counted only a few times. V gene TRBV27 combines with J gene TRBJ2-4; D possibly corresponds to TRBD2 (6 bases). The V and J ends lost 4 bases and 13 bases respectively, with 23 bases between them. CDR1 and CDR2 (germline): MNHEY, SMNVEV (reference sequence). The CDR3 consists of 15 residues. Here the CDR3 reads CASSSLPDPPGEQYF. The DNA of the CDR3 is TGTGCCAGCAGTTCGCTCCCGGACCCGCCGGGGGAGCAGTACTTC.

This sequence joins TRBV9 and TRBJ2-5, with D unclear. The assigned J gene may be wrong: the sequence end matches TRBJ2-7 better. This CDR3 has 13 residues. Germline CDR1 and CDR2: SGDLS and YYNGEE. Written as DNA, the CDR3 is TGTGCCAGCAGCTCCTCCCCCCAGAACGAGCAGTACTTC. This translates into CASSSSPQNEQYF.

This clonotype has only a few counts. The rearrangement links TRBV7-3 to TRBJ2-5, with D perhaps TRBD1 (6 bases). Germline V gene lookup returns CDR1 SGHTA and CDR2 FQGTGA. This CDR3 contains 15 residues. Trimming took off 1 base at V and 2 bases at J, with 11 bases between the two ends. CDR3 loop: CASSLIGGLQETQYF. In DNA form, the CDR3 reads TGTGCCAGCAGCTTAATTGGGGGCTTACAAGAGACCCAGTACTTC.

To note about this clonotype: This may stem from a read error, because a much larger clone lies one nucleotide away. V is TRBV28 and J is TRBJ2-4; no clear D. The CDR3 has 12 amino acids. Per germline, CDR1 MDHEN and CDR2 SYDVKM. The V end was cut by 9 bases, the J end by 15 bases, with 21 bases between. Written as DNA, the CDR3 is TGTGCCAGTCAAGTTAACGTAGGGTTATTGTACTTC. Its translation is CASQVNVGLLYF.

V is TRBV29-1 and J is TRBJ2-5, with 13 bases aligning to TRBD2. Germline V gene data show CDR1 as SQVTM and CDR2 as ANQGSEA. The CDR3 runs 15 residues. V trimming: 2 bases; J trimming: 11 bases; junction bases outside the gene matches: 11. The CDR3 region is CSVEIGTSGNGEQYF. The CDR3 DNA sequence: TGCAGCGTTGAAATCGGGACTAGCGGGAACGGGGAGCAGTACTTC.

This clonotype was seen more than once but under ten times. The chain joins TRBV10-1 to TRBJ1-1; D gene uncertain. The V and J ends lost 7 bases and 4 bases respectively, with 13 bases between them. CDR1 is WNHNN, CDR2 SYGVQD, per germline (reference sequence). The length of the CDR3 is 13 residues. CDR3 in DNA: TGCGCCAGCAACGCCGGGATATCCACTGAAGCTTTCTTT. Protein product: CASNAGISTEAFF.

This clonotype was counted a few times. This sequence joins TRBV7-9 and TRBJ2-5; D perhaps matches TRBD1 (6 bases). The V and J ends lost 4 bases and 6 bases respectively, with 24 bases between them. CDR3 length equals 17 residues. Germline loops: CDR1 SEHNR, CDR2 FQNEAQ (reference sequence). The CDR3 DNA follows: TGTGCCAGCAGCTCCCTGGGACACCCCGACCTCGGAAAGACCCAGTACTTC. As protein: CASSSLGHPDLGKTQYF.

The V call is TRBV6-2 or TRBV6-3, the J call TRBJ2-7; TRBD2 matches at 8 bases. J gave up 4 bases and V 4 bases, and 12 bases lay outside the gene matches. Germline V gene data show CDR1 as MNHEY and CDR2 as SVGEGT. The CDR3 has 16 amino acids. The DNA of the CDR3 is TGTGCCAGCAGTTCCGATCCACCAGCGGGAGTTTACGAGCAGTACTTC. Protein product: CASSSDPPAGVYEQYF.

The sample holds many counts of this clonotype. The chain recombines TRBV7-9 with TRBJ2-7, with TRBD2 identical over 8 bases. V shed 1 base and J 2 bases; nucleotides not matched to a gene: 4. There are 15 residues in the CDR3. Germline-derived CDR1 and CDR2 are SEHNR and FQNEAQ (reference sequence). This CDR3 reads CASSLGGTSTYEQYF. As DNA, the CDR3 is TGTGCCAGCAGCTTAGGAGGGACTAGTACCTACGAGCAGTACTTC. The full variable domain, rest sourced from reference TRBV7-9 and TRBJ2-7, is DTGVSQNPRHKITKRGQNVTFRCDPISEHNRLYWYRQTLGQGPEFLTYFQNEAQLEKSRLLSDRFSAERPKGSFSTLEIQRTEQGDSAMYLCASSLGGTSTYEQYFGPGTRLTVT.

This clonotype was seen more than once but under ten times. The chain uses TRBV20-1 and TRBJ2-5; TRBD2 matches at 8 bases. The DNA end favors TRBJ2-7, so the J call may be wrong. Per the germline V gene, CDR1 is DFQATT and CDR2 is SNEGSKA (reference sequence). The CDR3 contains 17 residues. CDR3 sequence: CSAREASGSSGVSEQYF. As DNA, the CDR3 is TGCAGTGCTAGAGAAGCGAGCGGGAGCTCCGGGGTCTCCGAGCAGTACTTC.

The chain combines TRBV4-2 with TRBJ2-1; D may be TRBD1 (6 bases). The CDR3 is 15 amino acids. V gave up 3 bases and J gave up 1 base, with 10 bases separating them. Per the germline V gene, CDR1 is LGHNA and CDR2 is YNFKEQ. The DNA for the CDR3 is TGTGCCAGCAGCCAGGGGGCGCCTTCCTACAATGAGCAGTTCTTC. Residues: CASSQGAPSYNEQFF.

The gene calls are TRBV5-1 and TRBJ1-4; TRBD1 is a possible D gene (5 bases). The V gene lost 4 bases and the J gene lost 5 bases, with 12 bases spanning the gap. The CDR3 consists of 14 residues. From germline, CDR1 is SGHRS and CDR2 YFSETQ. The chain's CDR3 is CASSRDRSNEKLFF. CDR3 DNA: TGCGCCAGCAGCCGCGACAGAAGCAATGAAAAACTGTTTTTT.

This clonotype appeared a few times. CDR3 protein: CSASNDGTEAFF. In nucleotides, the CDR3 is TGCAGTGCTAGCAATGATGGCACTGAAGCTTTCTTT. The chain combines TRBV20-1 with TRBJ1-1; D uncertain. The germline V gene has CDR1 DFQATT and CDR2 SNEGSKA (reference sequence). The CDR3 covers 12 residues. V was clipped by 3 bases and J by 4 bases, with 9 bases between them.

This clonotype appeared a few times. The CDR3 spells CASSQVLLAGNEQYF. CDR3 DNA sequence: TGTGCCAGCAGCCAAGTATTACTAGCGGGGAACGAGCAGTACTTC. The chain couples TRBV3-1 to TRBJ2-7, with TRBD2 matching over 10 bases. Germline-derived CDR1 and CDR2 are LGHDT and YNNKEL (reference sequence). The J segment lost 5 bases and the V segment lost 1 base, leaving 5 bases of the junction unmatched. The length of the CDR3 is 15 residues.

This clonotype was picked up a small number of times. This chain joins TRBV7-8 and TRBJ2-5, with D tentatively TRBD2 (5 bases). The germline V gene encodes CDR1 SGHVS and CDR2 FQNEAQ. V dropped 3 bases and J dropped 5 bases, with 13 bases sitting between them. The CDR3 spans 14 residues. The DNA for the CDR3 is TGTGCCAGCAGCTTCCCGGCCGGGGTTGAGACCCAGTACTTC. This gives the protein CASSFPAGVETQYF.

The rearrangement joins TRBV20-1 to TRBJ1-6, with 7 bases matching TRBD1. The germline CDR1 and CDR2 sequences are DFQATT and SNEGSKA (reference sequence). The CDR3 consists of 14 residues. V lost 6 bases, J lost 4 bases, and 6 bases stayed unmatched. CDR3 in DNA: TGCAGTGCCACCCGGGGACAGTATAATTCACCCCTCCACTTT. Protein product: CSATRGQYNSPLHF.

In its sample, this clonotype was seen a few times. The chain has TRBV6-2 or TRBV6-3 and TRBJ2-1, with 10 bases lining up with TRBD2. The CDR3 extends over 15 amino acids. Germline V gene data show CDR1 as MNHEY and CDR2 as SVGEGT. The J segment lost 8 bases and the V segment lost 8 bases, leaving 12 bases of the junction unmatched. The CDR3 here is CASRTSGSVIHEQFF. The CDR3 region has the DNA TGTGCCAGCCGGACTAGCGGAAGTGTTATCCATGAGCAGTTCTTC.

The chain joins TRBV14 to TRBJ2-5, with 7 positions matching TRBD1. The CDR3 spans 15 residues. The germline V gene has CDR1 SGHDN and CDR2 FVKESK. J was trimmed by 5 bases and V by 0 bases; bases with no gene match: 6. CDR3 sequence reads: CASSQEGTVGETQYF. The CDR3 nucleotides are TGTGCCAGCAGCCAAGAAGGGACAGTAGGGGAGACCCAGTACTTC. Full variable domain (missing parts from reference TRBV14 and TRBJ2-5): EAGVTQFPSHSVIEKGQTVTLRCDPISGHDNLYWYRRVMGKEIKFLLHFVKESKQDESGMPNNRFLAERTGGTYSTLKVQPAELEDSGVYFCASSQEGTVGETQYFGPGTRLLVL.

This chain joins TRBV7-6 and TRBJ2-5; D could derive from TRBD1 or TRBD2 (5 bases each). Germline CDR1 reads SGHVS; CDR2 reads FNYEAQ. Trimming left V 5 bases short and J 1 base short, with 14 bases between. CDR3 size: 15 residues. CDR3 bases: TGTGCCAGCAGCCCGATTTCGGGGCCCCAAGAGACCCAGTACTTC. Translation gives CASSPISGPQETQYF.

This chain joins TRBV14 and TRBJ2-2; 10 bases fit TRBD2. The CDR3 is made up of 15 amino acids. Germline-derived CDR1 and CDR2 are SGHDN and FVKESK. Trimming removed 2 bases from V and 7 bases from J; junction bases left unmatched: 4. The CDR3 coding sequence is TGTGCCAGCAGCCAACCCCTAGCGGGGGACGGGGAGCTGTTTTTT. Translated, it gives CASSQPLAGDGELFF.

This clonotype was seen a single time. The V and J genes are TRBV20-1 and TRBJ2-1; a weak D match, TRBD2 (7 bases). Near its end, the DNA agrees better with TRBJ2-7, so the J call may be wrong. The germline V gene has CDR1 DFQATT and CDR2 SNEGSKA (reference sequence). This CDR3 region has 16 residues. The CDR3: CSAPDLTGGSYNEQYF. For the CDR3, the DNA is TGCAGTGCTCCAGATTTGACGGGGGGCTCCTACAATGAGCAGTACTTC.

The chain combines TRBV20-1 with TRBJ2-1; D possibly corresponds to TRBD2 (6 bases). The J call may be incorrect, as the DNA end agrees better with TRBJ2-7. CDR3 size: 15 residues. CDR1 is DFQATT and CDR2 is SNEGSKA in the germline V gene (reference sequence). CDR3 nucleotide sequence: TGCAGTGCTAGAGAAATTGGAGGGGCCTACAATGAGCAGTACTTC. It translates to CSAREIGGAYNEQYF.

Only one count was recorded for this clonotype. The J gene is TRBJ2-1, the V gene TRBV4-1; no clear D. Per the germline V gene, CDR1 is MGHRA and CDR2 is YSYEKL. The CDR3 loop spans 16 amino acids. V was shortened by 1 base and J by 0 bases, with 10 bases between the two germline ends. CDR3 sequence (DNA): TGCGCCAGCAGCCAAGGGGCATCTCCCTCCTACAATGAGCAGTTCTTC. Translated: CASSQGASPSYNEQFF.